This record concerns one T cell receptor (beta chain) sequence. These data belong to a study of blood T cell repertoires in COVID-19. Generated by immunoSEQ multiplex PCR, the TCRdb table keeps only in-frame clones and is missing some. In the table there are roughly 150,000 clones, approximately 91% of which are singletons. Germline trimming cut 5 bases from V and 0 bases from J; bases unmatched to any gene: 2. In germline, CDR1 is LNHDA, CDR2 SQIVND (reference sequence). CDR3 length: 14 amino acids. The sample comprised peripheral blood. The chain carries TRBV19 and TRBJ2-3; the match to TRBD1 covers 7 bases. This TCR came from a man aged 18 to 29 with COVID-19, enrolled during active disease. This CDR3 reads CASSLGQSTDTQYF. The CDR3 DNA reads as TGTGCCAGTAGTCTGGGACAGAGCACAGATACGCAGTATTTT. The full variable domain, its missing parts supplied by reference TRBV19 and TRBJ2-3, is DGGITQSPKYLFRKEGQNVTLSCEQNLNHDAMYWYRQDPGQGLRLIYYSQIVNDFQKGDIAEGYSVSREKKESFPLTVTSAQKNPTAFYLCASSLGQSTDTQYFGPGTRLTVL.